The TCR beta chain described here comes from a study of blood T cell repertoires in COVID-19. Across the whole study: Researchers got acute and convalescent COVID-19 samples from the United States, Italy and Spain. PBMCs, B-cell-depleted T cells, or T cells provided the cDNA or gDNA that made up the material.

Original analysis: Reference gene primer amplification gave estimated nucleated cell counts. Sequencing was performed with immunoSEQ multiplex PCR; in TCRdb, only in-frame clones are kept and a portion is missing. That table gives V, J and clone size, and the DNA gave D and trimming. The sample has under 300,000 clones, about 80% seen once; the top ten hold 3% to 3.5%. The CDR3 has 16 amino acids. The V and J ends lost 2 bases and 0 bases respectively, with 11 bases between them. Germline loops: CDR1 SGHVS, CDR2 FQNEAQ. This TCR was sampled from a woman older than 75 with acute or convalescent COVID-19. Sequenced sample: peripheral blood. The chain joins TRBV7-8 to TRBJ1-5; possibly TRBD1 for D (5 bases). This CDR3 is CASSLLDSHSNQPQHF. As DNA, the CDR3 is TGTGCCAGCAGCTTACTCGACAGCCATAGCAATCAGCCCCAGCATTTT.